This T cell receptor (beta chain) emerged from a study of post-analysis software for immune sequencing data. Whole-study results and caveats: By F measure, strong co-clustering occurred among samples prepared in the same batch. For normalized Chao1 diversity, multiple sclerosis patients scored significantly lower than controls did. The study found TRBV5-6, TRBV5-1 and TRBV20-1 among five TRBV segments more frequent in patients than controls.

Unique molecular identifiers were present in the TCR beta cDNA libraries. The T cell input of about 0.9 to 11 million gave roughly 500,000 cDNA molecules. TCRdb processed the PCR reads anew with MiXCR; each CDR3 protein has one entry. This table has about 540,000 distinct CDR3 sequences, 30% to 40% appearing once. This clonotype came up many times. Its antigen is unidentified. Trimming at V came to 7 bases and at J to 5 bases, leaving 6 bases not matched to a gene. The CDR3 runs to 13 residues. CDR1 SGHTA and CDR2 FQGNSA come from the germline V gene. Sequenced sample: blood. The chain uses TRBV7-2 and TRBJ2-5, with 8 bases fitting TRBD2. This TCR was sampled from a girl aged 2-17 years with multiple sclerosis. The CDR3 DNA follows: TGTGCCAGCACCGATCGGACTAGCGAGACCCAGTACTTC. It translates to CASTDRTSETQYF.